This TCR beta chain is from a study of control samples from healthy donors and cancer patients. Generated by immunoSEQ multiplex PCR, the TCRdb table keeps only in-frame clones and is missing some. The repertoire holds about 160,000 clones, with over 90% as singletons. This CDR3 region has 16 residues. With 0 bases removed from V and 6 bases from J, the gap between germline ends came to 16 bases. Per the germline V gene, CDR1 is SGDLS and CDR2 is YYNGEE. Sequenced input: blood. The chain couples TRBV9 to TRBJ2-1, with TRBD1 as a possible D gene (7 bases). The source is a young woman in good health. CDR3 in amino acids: CASSVEGGAGINEQFF. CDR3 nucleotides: TGTGCCAGCAGCGTAGAAGGGGGCGCGGGGATCAATGAGCAGTTCTTC.